This is a list of T cell receptor beta chains from one sample in a study of glioma-infiltrating T cells after dendritic cell vaccination. The repertoire was sequenced with immunoSEQ multiplex PCR; TCRdb's copy has only in-frame clones and lacks some. The sample lists some 70,000 clones, about 86% occurring once. Sequencing used blood, obtained before dendritic cell vaccination. These TCRs come from a human donor with glioblastoma. CDR3s include the opening cysteine and the closing phenylalanine or tryptophan. The order of the fields is J gene, D gene, clone size, V gene, CDR3 protein, CDR3 DNA. D genes are given only for firm matches. Only some rows state a clone size, as once, few, many or a class for expanded clones.

TRBJ2-5,-,-,TRBV6-5,CASSSGGFQETQYF,TGTGCCAGCAGTTCTGGAGGGTTCCAAGAGACCCAGTACTTC
TRBJ2-3,-,-,TRBV19,CASSIAAPEGAQVDTQYF,TGTGCCAGTAGTATAGCCGCGCCGGAGGGGGCGCAAGTAGATACGCAGTATTTT
TRBJ1-5,-,-,TRBV27,CASSGGGGRGNQPQHF,TGTGCCAGCAGTGGGGGCGGGGGGCGAGGCAATCAGCCCCAGCATTTT
TRBJ2-7,TRBD1,-,TRBV6-1,CASSEGQGKQYF,TGTGCCAGCAGTGAGGGACAGGGGAAACAGTACTTC
TRBJ2-5,-,-,TRBV2,CASSGLRGEETQYF,TGTGCCAGCAGTGGTCTGCGCGGGGAAGAGACCCAGTACTTC
TRBJ2-1,-,-,TRBV7-3,CASSLTGDTQFF,TGTGCCAGCAGCTTAACTGGCGACACGCAGTTCTTC
TRBJ1-1,TRBD1,few,TRBV11-1,CASTDRGAAFF,TGTGCCAGCACCGACAGGGGGGCAGCTTTCTTT
TRBJ2-7,TRBD2,-,TRBV5-6,CASSWGPSGVLYYEQYF,TGTGCCAGCAGCTGGGGACCTAGCGGGGTGTTATACTACGAGCAGTACTTC
TRBJ2-1,-,-,TRBV29-1,CSVEDGRGSSYNEQFF,TGCAGCGTTGAAGATGGACGGGGAAGCTCCTACAATGAGCAGTTCTTC
TRBJ1-1,-,-,TRBV19,CASSALTASGEAFF,TGTGCCAGTAGTGCCCTGACCGCGAGCGGCGAAGCTTTCTTT
TRBJ2-7,TRBD1,-,TRBV25-1,CASREQGTHEQYF,TGTGCCAGCAGGGAACAGGGGACCCACGAGCAGTACTTC
TRBJ1-2,-,-,TRBV6-1,CASSEREGGYTF,TGTGCCAGCAGTGAAAGGGAGGGTGGCTACACCTTC
TRBJ1-2,-,few,TRBV7-2,CASSLAATGLYGYTF,TGTGCCAGCAGCTTAGCGGCCACAGGGCTCTATGGCTACACCTTC
TRBJ2-7,-,-,TRBV5-6,CASSLGHRVTYEQYF,TGTGCCAGCAGCTTGGGGCACAGGGTAACCTACGAGCAGTACTTC
TRBJ2-2,TRBD2,-,TRBV7-2,CASSPNGGAIGGELFF,TGTGCCAGCAGCCCGAACGGGGGGGCCATTGGCGGGGAGCTGTTTTTT
TRBJ2-7,-,-,TRBV5-1,CASSFTVYSYEQYF,TGCGCCAGCAGCTTTACAGTCTACTCCTACGAGCAGTACTTC
TRBJ2-2,-,-,TRBV27,CASSFLYGELFF,TGTGCCAGCAGTTTTTTATACGGGGAGCTGTTTTTT
TRBJ2-7,-,-,TRBV11-2,CASSLSPGQSYEQYF,TGTGCCAGCAGCTTATCACCCGGACAGTCCTACGAGCAGTACTTC
TRBJ2-5,TRBD1,-,TRBV5-1,CASSPGTGRAIQETQYF,TGCGCCAGCAGCCCGGGGACAGGGAGGGCGATCCAAGAGACCCAGTACTTC
TRBJ1-2,-,-,TRBV29-1,CSVRDKLYGYTF,TGCAGCGTCCGGGACAAACTCTATGGCTACACCTTC
TRBJ1-1,-,-,TRBV7-2,CASSIAGGADTEAFF,TGTGCCAGCAGCATCGCGGGGGGCGCGGACACTGAAGCTTTCTTT
TRBJ1-2,TRBD1,-,TRBV30,CAWSHSDRTLLGYTF,TGTGCCTGGAGCCACTCGGACAGGACCCTTTTAGGCTACACCTTC
TRBJ2-7,-,once,TRBV21-1,CARIRYAEASYEQYF,TGTGCCAGGATTCGGTACGCAGAGGCTTCCTACGAGCAGTACTTC
TRBJ2-1,-,-,TRBV5-1,CASSLSGPYNEQFF,TGCGCCAGCAGCTTGAGTGGGCCTTACAATGAGCAGTTCTTC
TRBJ2-7,TRBD1,-,TRBV12-5,CASGLDRDRSSYEQYF,TGTGCTAGTGGTTTAGACAGGGATCGAAGCTCCTACGAGCAGTACTTC
TRBJ2-1,-,-,TRBV19,CASSIPGGGGYNEQFF,TGTGCCAGTAGTATCCCCGGGGGAGGTGGGTACAATGAGCAGTTCTTC
TRBJ1-6,TRBD1,-,TRBV7-9,CASSLPGQDNSPLHF,TGTGCCAGCAGCTTACCGGGACAGGATAATTCACCCCTCCACTTT
TRBJ1-1,-,-,TRBV19,CASSMILKDMNTEAFF,TGTGCCAGTAGTATGATCCTGAAGGACATGAACACTGAAGCTTTCTTT
TRBJ2-6,TRBD1,few,TRBV6-5,CASSDDRGRANVLTF,TGTGCCAGCAGCGACGACAGGGGACGGGCCAACGTCCTGACTTTC
TRBJ2-5,TRBD1,-,TRBV7-2,CASSLDRGGTGTQYF,TGTGCCAGCAGCTTAGACCGAGGGGGCACTGGGACCCAGTACTTC
TRBJ2-5,-,-,TRBV7-2,CASSSRRGRQETQYF,TGTGCCAGCAGCTCGCGTAGGGGCAGACAAGAGACCCAGTACTTC
TRBJ1-2,-,few,TRBV28,CASRDSNYGYTF,TGTGCCAGCAGGGACAGTAACTATGGCTACACCTTC
TRBJ2-1,-,-,TRBV29-1,CSVDKDSRGRRGEQFF,TGCAGCGTTGATAAGGATAGCAGGGGCCGAAGGGGTGAGCAGTTCTTC
TRBJ2-7,TRBD2,once,TRBV5-4,CASSRGGLAGDTAEQYF,TGTGCCAGCAGCCGGGGAGGACTAGCGGGGGATACGGCCGAGCAGTACTTC
TRBJ2-3,-,-,TRBV29-1,CSVEGGRNTDTQYF,TGCAGCGTTGAGGGGGGAAGGAACACAGATACGCAGTATTTT
TRBJ2-7,TRBD1,-,TRBV25-1,CASSGTGGSYEQYF,TGTGCCAGCAGTGGGACAGGGGGATCCTACGAGCAGTACTTC
TRBJ2-7,-,few,TRBV2,CASSPSSYEQYF,TGTGCCAGCAGTCCCAGCTCCTACGAGCAGTACTTC
TRBJ2-7,-,-,TRBV11-1,CASSPSGQGGYEQYF,TGTGCCAGCAGCCCCAGTGGGCAGGGGGGCTACGAGCAGTACTTC
TRBJ2-5,-,-,TRBV5-1,CASSPTPGEETQYF,TGCGCCAGCAGCCCGACCCCCGGGGAGGAGACCCAGTACTTC
TRBJ2-1,-,-,TRBV7-2,CAGGASSYNEQFF,TGTGCGGGGGGGGCTAGCTCCTACAATGAGCAGTTCTTC
TRBJ1-6,-,many,TRBV2,CASSPELPINSPLHF,TGTGCCAGCAGTCCTGAGTTGCCTATTAATTCACCCCTCCACTTT
TRBJ1-4,-,-,TRBV18,CASFSDPRGEKLFF,TGTGCCAGCTTCTCCGACCCTCGGGGTGAAAAACTGTTTTTT
TRBJ2-1,-,-,TRBV13,CASSLAAGYNEQFF,TGTGCCAGCAGCTTAGCAGCAGGCTACAATGAGCAGTTCTTC
TRBJ2-2,TRBD1,-,TRBV29-1,CSVGTGANTGELFF,TGCAGCGTTGGGACAGGGGCGAACACCGGGGAGCTGTTTTTT
TRBJ2-3,-,-,TRBV19,CASSISTDTQYF,TGTGCCAGTAGTATATCGACAGATACGCAGTATTTT
TRBJ2-7,-,-,TRBV5-5,CASSPLGQYEQYF,TGTGCCAGCAGCCCCCTCGGACAATACGAGCAGTACTTC
TRBJ2-7,TRBD1,-,TRBV11-2,CASRPRDSITYEQYF,TGTGCCAGCAGACCTCGGGACAGCATAACCTACGAGCAGTACTTC
TRBJ2-1,-,-,TRBV7-8,CASSLGESSYNEQFF,TGTGCCAGCAGCTTAGGCGAGAGCTCCTACAATGAGCAGTTCTTC
TRBJ1-1,TRBD1,-,TRBV12-5,CASGLVPGQGSTEAFF,TGTGCTAGTGGTTTGGTCCCGGGACAGGGAAGCACTGAAGCTTTCTTT
TRBJ2-7,TRBD1,-,TRBV19,CASSTSTGVYEQYF,TGTGCCAGTAGTACCTCGACAGGGGTCTACGAGCAGTACTTC